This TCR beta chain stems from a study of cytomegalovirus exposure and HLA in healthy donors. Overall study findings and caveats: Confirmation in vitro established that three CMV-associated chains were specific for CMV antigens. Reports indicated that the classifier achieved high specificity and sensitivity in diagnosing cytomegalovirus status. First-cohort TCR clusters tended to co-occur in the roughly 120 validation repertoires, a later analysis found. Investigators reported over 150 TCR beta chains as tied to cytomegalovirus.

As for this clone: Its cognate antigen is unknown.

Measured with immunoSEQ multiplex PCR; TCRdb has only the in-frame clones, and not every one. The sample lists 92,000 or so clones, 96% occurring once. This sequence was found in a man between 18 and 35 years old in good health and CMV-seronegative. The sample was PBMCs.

The CDR3 reads CASSIGDRGREDSRQPQHF. CDR3 in DNA: TGTGCCAGTAGTATAGGAGACAGGGGGCGCGAGGATTCGAGGCAGCCCCAGCATTTT. The chain uses TRBV19 and TRBJ1-5; 10 bases line up with TRBD1. The V and J ends lost 1 base and 7 bases, in that order; junction bases with no gene match: 16. Germline CDR1 is LNHDA and CDR2 is SQIVND (reference sequence). CDR3 length equals 19 residues.